This T cell receptor (beta chain) was sequenced for a study of vaccination effects on CD4 cells after COVID-19. To note about this clone: Its antigen is not identified.

Only in-frame clones appear in the TCRdb table, and some are missing; sequencing was by immunoSEQ multiplex PCR. The sample lists about 46,000 clones, around 70% occurring once. General study findings and limits: Marked clonal contraction of both clone types appeared late after vaccination.

Expansion with viral peptide pools was applied to antigen-specific CD4+ T cells by the ViraFEST assay prior to sequencing. CD4+ T cells were isolated after around 10 days of culture. Two doses of BNT162b2 or mRNA-1273 vaccine were administered to participants. CDR3 length: 15 amino acids. Germline-derived CDR1 and CDR2 are DFQATT and SNEGSKA (reference sequence). Unmatched junction bases numbered 5, after V lost 3 bases and J lost 1 base. This sequence originates from a human donor who received a COVID-19 vaccine. The chain employs TRBV20-1 and TRBJ2-1; TRBD1 agrees at 8 bases. This specimen was CD4+ T cells from PBMCs cultured with HCoV-OC43 spike peptides, taken after COVID-19 vaccination. Specified subset: HCoV-OC43 spike overlapping peptide pool stimulation. Written as DNA, the CDR3 is TGCAGTGCTAGTGGCGGGACAGGATCCTACAATGAGCAGTTCTTC. Translated, it gives CSASGGTGSYNEQFF.